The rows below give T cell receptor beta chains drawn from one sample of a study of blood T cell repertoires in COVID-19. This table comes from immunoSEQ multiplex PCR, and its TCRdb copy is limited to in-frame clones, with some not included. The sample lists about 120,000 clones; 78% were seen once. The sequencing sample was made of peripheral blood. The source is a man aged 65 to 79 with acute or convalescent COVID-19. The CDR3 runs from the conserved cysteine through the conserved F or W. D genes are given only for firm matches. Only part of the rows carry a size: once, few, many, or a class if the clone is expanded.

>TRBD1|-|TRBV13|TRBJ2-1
TGTGCCAGCAGCCCCGAAGGACAGGGGGCTTCCTACAATGAGCAGTTCTTC
CASSPEGQGASYNEQFF
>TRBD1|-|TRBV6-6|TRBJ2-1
TGTGCCAGCAACAGGGGGCCAGGCAATGAGCAGTTCTTC
CASNRGPGNEQFF
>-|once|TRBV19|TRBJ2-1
TGTGCCAGTTCCAGGGACTTCTACAATGAGCAGTTCTTC
CASSRDFYNEQFF
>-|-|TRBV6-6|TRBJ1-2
TGTGCCAGCAGATCGAGACAGGAGGTTCTCTATGGCTACACCTTC
CASRSRQEVLYGYTF
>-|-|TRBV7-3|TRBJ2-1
TGTGCCAGCAGCTTAAGCAGAAACAATGAGCAGTTCTTC
CASSLSRNNEQFF
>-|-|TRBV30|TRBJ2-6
TGTGCCTGGAGTCCAGGATTCACTGGGGCCAACGTCCTGACTTTC
CAWSPGFTGANVLTF
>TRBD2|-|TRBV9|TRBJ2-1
TGTGCCAGCTCCGTCTCTAGCGGGGGCTACAATGAGCAGTTCTTC
CASSVSSGGYNEQFF
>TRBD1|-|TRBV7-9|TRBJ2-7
TGTGCCAGCAGCGCCTGGACAGGGGGGTACGAGCAGTACTTC
CASSAWTGGYEQYF
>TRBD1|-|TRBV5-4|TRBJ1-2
TGTGCCAGCAGCACGGGACAGGGAGGCGTCTATGGCTACACCTTC
CASSTGQGGVYGYTF
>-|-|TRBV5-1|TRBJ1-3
TGCGCCAGCAGCGCGGGACCTGGAAACACCATATATTTT
CASSAGPGNTIYF
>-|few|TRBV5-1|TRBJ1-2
TGCGCCAGCAGCTTATCTATCGAAGATGGCTACACCTTC
CASSLSIEDGYTF
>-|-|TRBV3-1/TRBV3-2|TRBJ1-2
TGTGCCAGCAGCCAAGATTTGGGGCTTGGCTACACCTTC
CASSQDLGLGYTF
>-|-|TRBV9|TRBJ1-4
TGTGCCAGCAGCGTAGCTATGGGGGGAGGAGGAAAACTGTTTTTT
CASSVAMGGGGKLFF
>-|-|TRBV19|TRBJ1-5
TGTGCCAGTAGTATTGGGCCGTTTAGCAATCAGCCCCAGCATTTT
CASSIGPFSNQPQHF
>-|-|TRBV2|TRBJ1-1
TGTGCCAGCAGTGGTCCGGGGAGCGGGACTGAAGCTTTCTTT
CASSGPGSGTEAFF
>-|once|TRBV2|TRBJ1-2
TGTGCCCGCTCCCGGGGTGTTAACTATGGCTACACCTTC
CARSRGVNYGYTF
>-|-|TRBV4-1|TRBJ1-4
TGCGCCAGCAGCCAAGAATGGGCTCGAGAACTGTTTTTT
CASSQEWARELFF
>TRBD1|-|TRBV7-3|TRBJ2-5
TGTGCCAGCAGCTTAACGCCAGGGGGCATTGGGACCCAGTACTTC
CASSLTPGGIGTQYF
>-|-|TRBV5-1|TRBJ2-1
TGCGCCAGCAGCTTGGAACAGGGTAGGGGGAATGAGCAGTTCTTC
CASSLEQGRGNEQFF
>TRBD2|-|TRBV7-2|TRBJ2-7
TGTGCCAGCAGCTCCCAGCGGGGGGGAACCTACGAGCAGTACTTC
CASSSQRGGTYEQYF
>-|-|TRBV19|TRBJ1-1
TGTGCCAGTAGTACCCAGGGTGGGTGGACTGAAGCTTTCTTT
CASSTQGGWTEAFF
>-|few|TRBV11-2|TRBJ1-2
TGTGCCAGCAGCTTAAAGGGGGTAGGCTACACCTTC
CASSLKGVGYTF
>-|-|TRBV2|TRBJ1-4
TGTGCCAGCAGTGACCCCGTTAAGGGGGAAAAACTGTTTTTT
CASSDPVKGEKLFF
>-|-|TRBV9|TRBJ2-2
TGTGCCAGCAGCCGGGGGGCAGGGCAAACCGGGGAGCTGTTTTTT
CASSRGAGQTGELFF
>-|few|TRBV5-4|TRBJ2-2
TGTGCCAGCAGCATCAGCCCGGGGTCCGGGGAGCTGTTTTTT
CASSISPGSGELFF
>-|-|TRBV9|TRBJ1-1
TGTGCCAGCAGCCGACAGAACACTGAAGCTTTCTTT
CASSRQNTEAFF
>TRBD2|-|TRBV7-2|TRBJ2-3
TGTGCCAGCAGCTTCACTAGCGGGGGTGCAGATACGCAGTATTTT
CASSFTSGGADTQYF
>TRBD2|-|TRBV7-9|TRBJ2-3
TGTGCCAGCAGACCTCGGACTAGCGGGGGCACAGATACGCAGTATTTT
CASRPRTSGGTDTQYF
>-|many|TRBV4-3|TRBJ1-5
TGCGCCAGCAGCCAAGTGTCGGGAGGGCAGCCCCAGCATTTT
CASSQVSGGQPQHF
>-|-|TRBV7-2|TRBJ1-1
TGTGCCAGCAGCATACAGGCGACTGAAGCTTTCTTT
CASSIQATEAFF
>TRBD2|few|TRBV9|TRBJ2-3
TGTGCCAGCGGGAAGCGGGGTGGCACAGATACGCAGTATTTT
CASGKRGGTDTQYF